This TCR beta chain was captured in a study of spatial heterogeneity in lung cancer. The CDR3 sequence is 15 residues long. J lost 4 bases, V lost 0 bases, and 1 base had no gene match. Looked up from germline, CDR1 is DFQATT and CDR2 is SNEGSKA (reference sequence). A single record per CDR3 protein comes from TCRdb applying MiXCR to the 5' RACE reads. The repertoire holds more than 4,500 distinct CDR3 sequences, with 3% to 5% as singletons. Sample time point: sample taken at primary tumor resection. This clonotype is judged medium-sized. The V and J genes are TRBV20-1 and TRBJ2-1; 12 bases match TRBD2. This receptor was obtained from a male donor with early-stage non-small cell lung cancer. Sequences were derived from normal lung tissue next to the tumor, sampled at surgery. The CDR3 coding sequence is TGCAGTGCTAGAGATGGGACTAGCGGGTACAATGAGCAGTTCTTC. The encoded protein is CSARDGTSGYNEQFF.